The 25 T cell receptor beta chains reported below all come from one sample, sequenced in a study of cytomegalovirus exposure and HLA in healthy donors. The primer mix had 60 Vbeta and 13 Jbeta primers. Clones were read by immunoSEQ multiplex PCR, and TCRdb kept only the in-frame ones, dropping some. The sample lists 65,000 to 95,000 clones; 60% to 75% were seen once. Specimen: PBMCs. These receptors were obtained from a man in his 70s in good health and CMV-seronegative.

The chain uses TRBV5-4 and TRBJ2-5, with 7 bases identical to TRBD1. The J call may be mistaken, given a closer DNA end match to TRBJ2-7. Germline V gives CDR1 SGHNT, CDR2 YYREEE (reference sequence). This CDR3 region has 16 residues. The CDR3 DNA sequence: TGTGCCAGCAGCGCTCCGACAGGGATCAGCTCCTACGAGCAGTACTTC. Its translation is CASSAPTGISSYEQYF.

The genes are TRBV29-1 and TRBJ2-3; D is ambiguous. Germline CDR1 SQVTM, CDR2 ANQGSEA. Trimming cost V 3 bases and J 6 bases, with 13 bases left between them. The CDR3 is 13 amino acids. The chain's CDR3 is CSVENYPSDTQYF. CDR3 coding DNA: TGCAGCGTTGAGAACTACCCCTCGGATACGCAGTATTTT.

The V gene is TRBV28, the J gene TRBJ2-7; TRBD1 matches at 8 bases. Germline CDR1 reads MDHEN; CDR2 reads SYDVKM. This CDR3 contains 16 residues. The trim removed 6 bases at V and 2 bases at J, leaving 12 bases unmatched. The CDR3 spells CASSSLGQGHTYEQYF. CDR3 DNA sequence: TGTGCCAGCAGCTCCCTAGGACAGGGACATACCTACGAGCAGTACTTC.

In its sample, this clone was seen a few times. The rearrangement joins TRBV30 to TRBJ1-4; maybe TRBD1 (6 bases). V lost 2 bases and J 8 bases, leaving 18 bases between the germline ends. This CDR3 contains 15 residues. Germline-derived CDR1 and CDR2 are GTSNPN and SVGIG (reference sequence). CDR3 coding DNA: TGTGCCTGGAGTTCATGGAAAGGGGGATGGGAAAAACTGTTTTTT. It translates to CAWSSWKGGWEKLFF.

Concerning this clone itself: Mismatch with germline at one junction end may stem from a read error. V and J are TRBV11-2 and TRBJ1-2, with D tentatively TRBD1 (5 bases). This CDR3 has 15 residues. Germline V gives CDR1 SGHAT, CDR2 FQNNGV. The CDR3 protein is CASSLDSWGREGLSF. The CDR3 nucleotides read TGTGCCAGCAGCTTAGATTCGTGGGGCAGGGAGGGACTCTCCTTC.

V gene TRBV30 combines with J gene TRBJ1-5; D unresolved. In germline, CDR1 is GTSNPN, CDR2 SVGIG (reference sequence). V gave up 0 bases and J gave up 0 bases, with 9 bases separating them. The CDR3 has 15 residues. The CDR3 sequence is CAWSVGSLSNQPQHF. The CDR3 DNA sequence: TGTGCCTGGAGTGTAGGGAGTCTTAGCAATCAGCCCCAGCATTTT.

The rearrangement joins TRBV30 to TRBJ2-7; 15 bases are a match to TRBD2. With V trimmed by 3 bases and J by 3 bases, 12 bases remained unmatched. This CDR3 comprises 18 residues. Germline assignment: CDR1 GTSNPN and CDR2 SVGIG (reference sequence). The CDR3 spells CAWRGLAGGRDLSYEQYF. CDR3 DNA: TGTGCCTGGAGAGGACTAGCGGGAGGGCGGGACCTGAGCTACGAGCAGTACTTC.

The chain recombines TRBV7-9 with TRBJ1-2, with 9 positions matching TRBD1. Germline CDR1 is SEHNR and CDR2 is FQNEAQ (reference sequence). V shed 5 bases, J shed 11 bases, and the junction held 9 bases outside the gene matches. CDR3 length equals 13 residues. The CDR3 sequence: CASSVGQGEFYTF. As DNA, the CDR3 is TGTGCCAGCAGCGTGGGACAGGGAGAGTTTTACACCTTC.

The chain recombines TRBV19 with TRBJ2-5; 7 positions match TRBD2. This CDR3 contains 13 residues. CDR1 is LNHDA, CDR2 SQIVND, per germline (reference sequence). The trim removed 8 bases at V and 2 bases at J, leaving 5 bases unmatched. The CDR3 protein is CASAGLVQETQYF. The CDR3 DNA follows: TGTGCCAGTGCCGGACTAGTTCAAGAGACCCAGTACTTC.

The chain combines TRBV15 with TRBJ2-7; 12 bases fit TRBD1. Losses at the gene ends were 5 bases for V and 7 bases for J; bases not matched to a gene: 6. The CDR3 is 14 amino acids. Germline V CDR1 and CDR2: LNHNV, YYDKDF (reference sequence). The CDR3 DNA sequence: TGTGCCACCAGCCGCCGGGACAGGGGGCGAGAGCAGTACTTC. Translating it yields CATSRRDRGREQYF.

The chain uses TRBV5-1 and TRBJ1-2; 12 positions agree with TRBD1. CDR3 length: 17 residues. V lost 5 bases to trimming and J lost 4 bases; unmatched junction nucleotides: 12. CDR1 and CDR2 from the germline V gene are SGHRS and YFSETQ. In nucleotides, the CDR3 is TGCGCCAGCAGTAGCGGGACAGGGGGCGCAGGGGGCTATGGCTACACCTTC. This translates into CASSSGTGGAGGYGYTF.

The chain uses TRBV30 and TRBJ1-5, with TRBD1 matching 9 bases. Germline values: CDR1 GTSNPN, CDR2 SVGIG (reference sequence). The CDR3 sequence is 16 residues long. Trimming cost V 3 bases and J 4 bases; bases outside gene matches: 10. The DNA of the CDR3 is TGTGCCTGGAGCTCCACAGGGGGCGGGAGAAATCAGCCCCAGCATTTT. Protein sequence: CAWSSTGGGRNQPQHF.

The chain couples TRBV7-9 to TRBJ2-3, with 7 bases that match TRBD2. Germline-derived CDR1 and CDR2 are SEHNR and FQNEAQ (reference sequence). Trimming took 6 bases from V and 0 from J; bases not matched to a gene: 6. The CDR3 has 15 amino acids. CDR3 sequence (DNA): TGTGCCAGCAGTGAGCGGGGTTCTAGCACAGATACGCAGTATTTT. Its translation: CASSERGSSTDTQYF. The entire variable domain, with the rest obtained from reference TRBV7-9 and TRBJ2-3, is as follows: DTGVSQNPRHKITKRGQNVTFRCDPISEHNRLYWYRQTLGQGPEFLTYFQNEAQLEKSRLLSDRFSAERPKGSFSTLEIQRTEQGDSAMYLCASSERGSSTDTQYFGPGTRLTVL.

The chain carries TRBV7-2 and TRBJ2-7; the D gene is possibly TRBD1 (5 bases). V was shortened by 5 bases and J by 3 bases, with 20 bases between the two germline ends. The germline gives CDR1 SGHTA, CDR2 FQGNSA. The CDR3 contains 16 residues. CDR3 amino acids: CASSLTAAGSGYEQYF. CDR3 nucleotides: TGTGCCAGCAGCCTTACAGCCGCAGGGTCAGGCTACGAGCAGTACTTC.

In the case of this clone: Germline and junction disagree at one end, which may indicate a read error. The J gene is TRBJ1-2, the V gene TRBV6-5, with a weak D call TRBD1 (5 bases). The CDR3 has 14 amino acids. The germline V gene has CDR1 MNHEY and CDR2 SVGAGI. The CDR3: CASGYSGGGFGYTF. CDR3 DNA sequence: TGTGCCAGCGGTTACTCTGGGGGGGGGTTTGGCTACACCTTC.

CDR3 nucleotides: TGCGCCAGCAGCCCGTTGGGGACTCAAGCCTACGAGCAGTACTTC. As protein: CASSPLGTQAYEQYF. The chain couples TRBV5-1 to TRBJ2-7; TRBD2 is a possible D gene (6 bases). CDR1 is SGHRS and CDR2 is YFSETQ in the germline V gene. V lost 4 bases to trimming and J lost 2 bases, with 16 bases between them. This CDR3 region has 15 residues.

The chain is built from TRBV19 and TRBJ1-1; 8 nucleotides align to TRBD1. The CDR3 length is 14 residues. Germline values: CDR1 LNHDA, CDR2 SQIVND (reference sequence). The trim removed 4 bases at V and 0 bases at J, leaving 1 base unmatched. DNA for the CDR3: TGTGCCAGTAGTACGACAGGGGTGAACACTGAAGCTTTCTTT. It is translated as CASSTTGVNTEAFF.

The chain joins TRBV28 to TRBJ2-7; D gene unclear. V lost 1 base and J lost 6, with 7 bases in between. The CDR3 spans 12 residues. Germline assignment: CDR1 MDHEN and CDR2 SYDVKM. Written as DNA, the CDR3 is TGTGCCAGCAGTTTATCCCCGTTCGAGCAGTACTTC. This translates into CASSLSPFEQYF.

In DNA, the CDR3 is TGCAGTGCTACTTCTACCTACGAGCAGTACTTC. Residues: CSATSTYEQYF. The chain employs TRBV20-1 and TRBJ2-7; the D is unclear. Germline V gene data show CDR1 as DFQATT and CDR2 as SNEGSKA (reference sequence). V lost 4 bases, J lost 2 bases, and 6 bases lay in between. This CDR3 contains 11 residues.

The CDR3 sequence is CASSSRGVDTQYF. In DNA form, the CDR3 reads TGTGCCAGCAGCTCGCGGGGGGTAGATACGCAGTATTTT. The chain carries TRBV5-4 and TRBJ2-3; 8 nucleotides align to TRBD2. V trimming: 3 bases; J trimming: 5 bases; junction bases outside the gene matches: 2. Per the germline V gene, CDR1 is SGHNT and CDR2 is YYREEE (reference sequence). CDR3 length: 13 residues.

This clone was seen more than once but under ten times. The rearrangement uses TRBV4-1 and TRBJ1-2, with D uncertain. Germline CDR1 is MGHRA and CDR2 is YSYEKL. Trimming pared 4 bases from V and 6 bases from J, leaving 27 bases between. This CDR3 is built from 18 residues. The CDR3 region is CASSLTSGRAAGYDGYTF. The CDR3 DNA is TGCGCCAGCAGCCTTACTTCCGGGAGGGCCGCTGGATACGATGGCTACACCTTC.

The chain links TRBV6-5 to TRBJ2-1; no clear D gene. From germline, CDR1 is MNHEY and CDR2 SVGAGI. V lost 3 bases, J lost 6 bases, and 9 bases lay in between. This CDR3 is 13 amino acids long. In DNA form, the CDR3 reads TGTGCCAGCAGTTATGGAGAAGGCAATGAGCAGTTCTTC. Protein product: CASSYGEGNEQFF.

The rearrangement uses TRBV14 and TRBJ2-7; the D gene is possibly TRBD1 (6 bases). In germline, CDR1 is SGHDN, CDR2 FVKESK. The CDR3 consists of 15 residues. The V end lost 4 bases, the J end lost 3 bases, and 16 bases lay between the germline ends. The CDR3 here is CASSLTGSGIYEQYF. The CDR3 DNA is TGTGCCAGCAGCCTCACAGGGTCAGGCATCTACGAGCAGTACTTC. Using reference TRBV14 and TRBJ2-7 for the parts outside the CDR3, the full variable domain is EAGVTQFPSHSVIEKGQTVTLRCDPISGHDNLYWYRRVMGKEIKFLLHFVKESKQDESGMPNNRFLAERTGGTYSTLKVQPAELEDSGVYFCASSLTGSGIYEQYFGPGTRLTVT.

The V and J genes are TRBV7-2 and TRBJ2-3, with TRBD2 identical over 11 bases. In germline, CDR1 is SGHTA, CDR2 FQGNSA. The junction had 12 bases not matched to a gene; V was cut back by 5 bases and J by 5 bases. The CDR3 loop spans 17 amino acids. The DNA for the CDR3 is TGTGCCAGCAGCCCCCTTAGCGGGAGGGCCTCGGGAGATACGCAGTATTTT. Its protein product is CASSPLSGRASGDTQYF.

Written as DNA, the CDR3 is TGTGCCAGCAGTTACCGAGGGACAGGACCTAATGAAAAACTGTTTTTT. Its protein is CASSYRGTGPNEKLFF. V is TRBV6-5 and J is TRBJ1-4, with 8 bases that match TRBD1. Trimming removed 2 bases from V and 3 bases from J; junction bases left unmatched: 5. The germline V gene has CDR1 MNHEY and CDR2 SVGAGI. The length of the CDR3 is 16 residues.